This T cell receptor (beta chain) was documented in a study of control samples from healthy donors and cancer patients. Assay used: immunoSEQ multiplex PCR; TCRdb lists only in-frame clones, some missing. The repertoire includes 90,000 or so clones, about 85% of them detected once, and 15% to 20% sits in the top ten. Germline V CDR1 and CDR2: KGHSH, LQKENI. The length of the CDR3 is 13 residues. V shed 6 bases and J shed 8 bases, with 14 bases lying between them. The sample consisted of blood. This chain connects TRBV18 to TRBJ2-1; tentatively, D is TRBD1 (7 bases). This receptor was obtained from a young man in good health. CDR3 nucleotide sequence: TGTGCCAGCTCGCGGGACCAGGGGGATGAGCAGTTCTTC. Translated: CASSRDQGDEQFF.